This T cell receptor (beta chain) was recovered during a study of T cell changes during pregnancy in multiple sclerosis. In germline, CDR1 is SGHTA, CDR2 FQGTGA. J lost 6 bases, V lost 5 bases, and 6 bases had no gene match. The CDR3 spans 14 residues. Assay: immunoSEQ multiplex PCR; the TCRdb copy retains only in-frame clones and omits some. The repertoire holds some 20,000 clones, with roughly 89% as singletons. V usage is TRBV7-3 and J usage is TRBJ1-1, with TRBD1 identical over 10 bases. This TCR was recovered from a female donor in good health, enrolled as a control in a pregnancy study. Source: CD8+ T cells from peripheral blood mononuclear cells, taken in the second trimester of pregnancy. CDR3 nucleotides: TGTGCCAGCAGCCGGACAGGGGGTATGGCTGAAGCTTTCTTT. This encodes CASSRTGGMAEAFF.